This T cell receptor beta chain is from a study of tumor-infiltrating lymphocytes in primary liver carcinoma. cDNA specific to TCR beta was made from 500 ng of total RNA, with a constant-region primer employed for priming. Slightly modified ARM-PCR with three nested multiplex PCR rounds yielded TCR beta libraries. Both of the initial two PCR rounds ran for about 11 cycles and employed TRBV1-TRBV30 forward primers alongside a C-beta reverse primer. TCRdb fed the multiplex PCR reads into MiXCR, producing one record per CDR3 protein. The sample shows 80,000 or so distinct CDR3 sequences, around 75% of them seen only once. Study-level findings and limits: Top-250-clone fractions were significantly higher in tumors than in blood (p = 0.039).

Worth noting for this clonotype: As yet, its antigen is unknown.

CDR1 is SGHAT and CDR2 is FQNNGV in the germline V gene. The CDR3 consists of 15 residues. Extraction of RNA together with DNA used 20-30 mg of unsorted bulk tissue. The rearrangement links TRBV11-2 to TRBJ2-3; D may be TRBD2 (5 bases). Sequences were obtained from liver tumor tissue from sampling region 4. Stated subset: tumor region T4, right-lateral pole. The sequence was collected from a woman aged 60-75 years with primary liver carcinoma and hepatitis B virus infection. DNA for the CDR3: TGTGCTAGAAGCTTTCACACTAGACACACAGATACGCAGTATTTT. Encoded protein: CARSFHTRHTDTQYF.